This T cell receptor beta chain was observed in a study of T cell repertoires in cytomegalovirus infection. Study overall: CMV infection and matching HLA type were both indicated by public TCR beta signatures. Study-level findings and limits: In two of eight donors, the top clonotype was HLA-C-restricted CMV-specific.

CDR1 is DFQATT and CDR2 is SNEGSKA in the germline V gene (reference sequence). Trimming pared 3 bases from V and 4 bases from J, leaving 19 bases between. The CDR3 is 16 residues long. A word on this clonotype: Its antigen is unknown.

TCRdb called the reads again in MiXCR, with one record for every CDR3 protein. The sample holds 680,000 or so distinct CDR3 sequences, 30% to 35% seen once. The gene calls are TRBV20-1 and TRBJ2-1, with D maybe TRBD2 (5 bases). The material sequenced was cultured PBMCs, taken from culture after CMV antigen stimulation. This clonotype was obtained from a human donor in good health (CMV status not recorded). Some clones in this sample may be carry-over from other donors' samples. The CDR3 DNA sequence: TGCAGTGCTAGGGGATTGAGAGGGAAACCATACAATGAGCAGTTCTTC. It is translated as CSARGLRGKPYNEQFF.